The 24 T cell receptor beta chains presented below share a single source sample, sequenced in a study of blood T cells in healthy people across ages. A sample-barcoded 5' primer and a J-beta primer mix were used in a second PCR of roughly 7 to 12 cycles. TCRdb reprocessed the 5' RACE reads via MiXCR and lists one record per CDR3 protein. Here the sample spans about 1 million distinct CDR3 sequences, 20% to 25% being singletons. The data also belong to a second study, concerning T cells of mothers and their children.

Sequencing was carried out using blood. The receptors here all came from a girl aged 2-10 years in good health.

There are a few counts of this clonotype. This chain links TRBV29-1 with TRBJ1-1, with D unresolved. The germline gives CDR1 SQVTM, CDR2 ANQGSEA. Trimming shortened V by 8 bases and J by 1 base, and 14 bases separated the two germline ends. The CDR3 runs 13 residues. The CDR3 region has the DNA TGCAGCACTACTCCACGGGGGAACACTGAAGCTTTCTTT. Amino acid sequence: CSTTPRGNTEAFF. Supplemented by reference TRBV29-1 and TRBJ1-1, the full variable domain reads SAVISQKPSRDICQRGTSLTIQCQVDSQVTMMFWYRQQPGQSLTLIATANQGSEATYESGFVIDKFPISRPNLTFSTLTVSNMSPEDSSIYLCSTTPRGNTEAFFGQGTRLTVV.

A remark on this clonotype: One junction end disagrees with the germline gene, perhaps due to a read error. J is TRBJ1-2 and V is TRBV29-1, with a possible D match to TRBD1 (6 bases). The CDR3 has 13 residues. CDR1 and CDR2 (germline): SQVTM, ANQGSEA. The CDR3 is CSVEEPGDYGYTF. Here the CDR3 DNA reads TGCAGCGTTGAAGAGCCAGGGGACTATGGCTACACTTTC.

CDR3 nucleotides: TGTGCCAGCAGTCATTCCGGGGTTACCTACGAGCAGTACTTC. Residues: CASSHSGVTYEQYF. J is TRBJ2-7 and V is TRBV12-3 or TRBV12-4, with a tentative D call TRBD2 (5 bases). The CDR3 totals 14 residues. Trimming pared 5 bases from V and 2 bases from J, leaving 13 bases between.

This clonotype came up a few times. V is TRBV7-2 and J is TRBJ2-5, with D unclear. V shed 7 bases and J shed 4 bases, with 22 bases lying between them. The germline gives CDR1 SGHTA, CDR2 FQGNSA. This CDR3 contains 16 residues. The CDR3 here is CASTHDFNFRRETQYF. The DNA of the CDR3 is TGTGCCAGCACACACGATTTTAACTTCAGGCGAGAGACCCAGTACTTC.

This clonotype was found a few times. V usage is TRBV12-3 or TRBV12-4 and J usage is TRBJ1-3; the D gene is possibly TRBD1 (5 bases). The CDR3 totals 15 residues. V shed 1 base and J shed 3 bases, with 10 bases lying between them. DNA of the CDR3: TGTGCCAGCAGTTTAGGTCAGGGCTTTGGAAACACCATATATTTT. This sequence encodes CASSLGQGFGNTIYF.

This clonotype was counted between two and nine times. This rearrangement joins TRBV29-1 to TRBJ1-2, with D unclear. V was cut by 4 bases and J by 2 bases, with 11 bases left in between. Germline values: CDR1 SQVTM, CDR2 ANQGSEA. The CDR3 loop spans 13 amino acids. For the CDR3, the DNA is TGCAGCGTTGGATTTGGCCCAAACTATGGCTACACCTTC. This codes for CSVGFGPNYGYTF.

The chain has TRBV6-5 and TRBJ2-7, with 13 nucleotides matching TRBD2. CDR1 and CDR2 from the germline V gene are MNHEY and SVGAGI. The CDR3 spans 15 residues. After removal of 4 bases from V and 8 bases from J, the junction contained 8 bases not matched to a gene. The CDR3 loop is CASSSPGLAGDKQYF. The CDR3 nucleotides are TGTGCCAGCAGTTCCCCCGGACTAGCGGGGGATAAGCAGTACTTC.

The CDR3 coding sequence is TGTGCCGGCCGAACAGGGGCGCAATCTAACTATGGCTACACCTTC. It yields the protein CAGRTGAQSNYGYTF. V gene TRBV28 combines with J gene TRBJ1-2; 7 bases match TRBD1. Germline-derived CDR1 and CDR2 are MDHEN and SYDVKM. V lost 11 bases and J lost 0; bases outside the gene matches: 12. This CDR3 has 15 residues.

The CDR3 spells CSASARGLNTEAFF. The CDR3 DNA reads TGCAGTGCTAGCGCCAGGGGGCTGAACACTGAAGCTTTCTTT. This chain uses TRBV20-1 with TRBJ1-1, with 8 bases lining up with TRBD1. Germline V lookup: CDR1 DFQATT, CDR2 SNEGSKA (reference sequence). This CDR3 region has 14 residues. J was trimmed by 0 bases and V by 3 bases; bases with no gene match: 3.

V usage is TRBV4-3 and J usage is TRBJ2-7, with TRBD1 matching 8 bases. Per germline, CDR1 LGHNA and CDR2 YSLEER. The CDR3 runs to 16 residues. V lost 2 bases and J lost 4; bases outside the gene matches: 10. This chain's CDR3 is CASSQLRTGLRYEQYF. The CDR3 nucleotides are TGCGCCAGCAGCCAACTTCGGACAGGGTTGAGGTACGAGCAGTACTTC.

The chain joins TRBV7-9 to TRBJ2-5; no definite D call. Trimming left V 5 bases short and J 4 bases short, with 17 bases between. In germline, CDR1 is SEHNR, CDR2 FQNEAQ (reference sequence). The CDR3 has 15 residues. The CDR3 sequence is CASSPLGGELETQYF. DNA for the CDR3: TGTGCCAGCAGCCCGCTGGGTGGAGAGTTAGAGACCCAGTACTTC.

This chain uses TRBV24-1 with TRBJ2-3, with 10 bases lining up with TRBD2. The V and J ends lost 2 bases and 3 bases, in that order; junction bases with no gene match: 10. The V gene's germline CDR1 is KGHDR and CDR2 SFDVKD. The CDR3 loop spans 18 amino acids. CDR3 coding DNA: TGTGCCACCAGTGATTCACTAGCGGGACCAGGGAGTACAGATACGCAGTATTTT. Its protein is CATSDSLAGPGSTDTQYF.

In DNA, the CDR3 is TGCGCCAGCAGCTTGGCGGGAGGGCTAGTAGATACGCAGTATTTT. It specifies CASSLAGGLVDTQYF. The gene calls are TRBV5-1 and TRBJ2-3, with 8 bases aligning to TRBD2. The CDR3 has 15 amino acids. The V gene end was trimmed by 0 bases and the J gene end by 5 bases; junction bases not matched to a gene: 5. The V gene's germline CDR1 is SGHRS and CDR2 YFSETQ.

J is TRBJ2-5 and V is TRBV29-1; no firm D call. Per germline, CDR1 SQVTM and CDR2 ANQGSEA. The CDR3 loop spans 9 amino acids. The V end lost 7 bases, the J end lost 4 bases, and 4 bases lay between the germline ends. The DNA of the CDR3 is TGCAGCGAAATAGAGACCCAGTACTTC. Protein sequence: CSEIETQYF.

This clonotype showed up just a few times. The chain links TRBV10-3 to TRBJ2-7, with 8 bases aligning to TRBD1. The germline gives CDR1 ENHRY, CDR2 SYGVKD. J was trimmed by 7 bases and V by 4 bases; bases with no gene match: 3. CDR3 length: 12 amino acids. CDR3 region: CAISGTGGEQYF. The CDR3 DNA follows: TGTGCCATCAGTGGTACAGGGGGAGAGCAGTACTTC.

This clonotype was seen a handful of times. The CDR3 here is CASGNRTEAFF. CDR3 bases: TGCGCCAGCGGAAACCGCACTGAAGCTTTCTTT. The chain combines TRBV10-2 with TRBJ1-1; D unresolved. From germline, CDR1 is WSHSY and CDR2 SAAADI. This CDR3 is built from 11 residues. Trimming shortened V by 8 bases and J by 4 bases, and 8 bases separated the two germline ends.

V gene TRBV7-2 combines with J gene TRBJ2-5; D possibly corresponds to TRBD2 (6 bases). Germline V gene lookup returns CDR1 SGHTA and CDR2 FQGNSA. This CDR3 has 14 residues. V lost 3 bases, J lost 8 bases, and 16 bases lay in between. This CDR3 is CASSLEGKVATQYF. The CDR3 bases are TGTGCCAGCAGCTTGGAGGGGAAAGTTGCAACCCAGTACTTC.

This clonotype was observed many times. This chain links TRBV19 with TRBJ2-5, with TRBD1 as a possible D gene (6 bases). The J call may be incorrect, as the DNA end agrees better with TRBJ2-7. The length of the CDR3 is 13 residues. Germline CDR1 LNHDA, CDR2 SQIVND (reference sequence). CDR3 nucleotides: TGTGCCAGTAGCAGGGGCTTGACCTACGAGCAGTACTTC. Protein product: CASSRGLTYEQYF.

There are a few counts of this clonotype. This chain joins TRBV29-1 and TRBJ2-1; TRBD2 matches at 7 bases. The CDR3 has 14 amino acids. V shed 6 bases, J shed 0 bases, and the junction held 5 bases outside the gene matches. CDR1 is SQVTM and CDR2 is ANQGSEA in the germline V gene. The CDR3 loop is CSVLAENSYNEQFF. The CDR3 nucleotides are TGCAGCGTCCTAGCGGAGAACTCCTACAATGAGCAGTTCTTC.

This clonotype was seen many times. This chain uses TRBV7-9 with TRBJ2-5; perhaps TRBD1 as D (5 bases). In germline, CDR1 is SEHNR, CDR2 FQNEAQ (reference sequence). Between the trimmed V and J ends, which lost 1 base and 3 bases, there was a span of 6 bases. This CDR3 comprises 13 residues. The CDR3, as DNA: TGTGCCAGCAGCTTAGTACAGGAAGAGACCCAGTACTTC. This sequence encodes CASSLVQEETQYF.

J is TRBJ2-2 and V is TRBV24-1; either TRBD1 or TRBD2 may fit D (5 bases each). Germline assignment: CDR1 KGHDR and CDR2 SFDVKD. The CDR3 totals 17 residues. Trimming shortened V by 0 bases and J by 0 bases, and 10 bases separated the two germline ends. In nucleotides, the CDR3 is TGTGCCACCAGTGATTTGGGGGGTTCTTCGAACACCGGGGAGCTGTTTTTT. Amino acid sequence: CATSDLGGSSNTGELFF.

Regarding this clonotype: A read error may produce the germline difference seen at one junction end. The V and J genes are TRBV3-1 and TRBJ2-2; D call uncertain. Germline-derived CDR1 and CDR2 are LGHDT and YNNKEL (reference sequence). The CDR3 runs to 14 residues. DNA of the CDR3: TGTGCCAGCGGCCAAGTAACAAGATCCGGGGAGCTGTTTTTT. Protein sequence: CASGQVTRSGELFF.

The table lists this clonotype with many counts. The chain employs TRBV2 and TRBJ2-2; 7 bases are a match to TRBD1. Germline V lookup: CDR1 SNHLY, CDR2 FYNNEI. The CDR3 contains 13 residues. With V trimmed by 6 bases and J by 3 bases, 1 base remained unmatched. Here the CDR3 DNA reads TGTGCCAGCAGAGACAGGGACACCGGGGAGCTGTTTTTT. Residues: CASRDRDTGELFF. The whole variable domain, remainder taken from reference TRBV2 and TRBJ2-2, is EPEVTQTPSHQVTQMGQEVILRCVPISNHLYFYWYRQILGQKVEFLVSFYNNEISEKSEIFDDQFSVERPDGSNFTLKIRSTKLEDSAMYFCASRDRDTGELFFGEGSRLTVL.

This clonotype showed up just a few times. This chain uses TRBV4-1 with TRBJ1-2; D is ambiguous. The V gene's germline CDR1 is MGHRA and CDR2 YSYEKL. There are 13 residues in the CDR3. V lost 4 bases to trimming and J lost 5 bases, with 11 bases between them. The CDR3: CASSPPKSYGYTF. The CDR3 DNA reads TGCGCCAGCAGCCCCCCAAAGTCTTATGGCTACACCTTC.